This T cell receptor beta chain was captured in a study of cytomegalovirus exposure and HLA in healthy donors. Study overall: The use of the same platform for the 120 or so validation repertoires and the approximately 730 first-cohort repertoires was reported by a later analysis.

The method was immunoSEQ multiplex PCR; TCRdb's version includes in-frame clones alone and lacks a portion of them. The profile shows 160,000 or so clones, 86% of them singletons. The donors were in the roughly 110-subject validation cohort; that cohort was separate from the roughly 730-subject first cohort. This clone is a singleton in its sample. V gave up 0 bases and J gave up 3 bases; unmatched junction bases: 4. The length of the CDR3 is 15 residues. Per germline, CDR1 SGHNT and CDR2 YYREEE (reference sequence). The gene calls are TRBV5-4 and TRBJ2-7; 9 positions agree with TRBD2. The sequence was obtained from a man aged 18 to 29 in good health and CMV-seropositive. Specimen: PBMCs. The CDR3 bases are TGTGCCAGCAGCTTGGAGGTTAGCGGGAGCTACGAGCAGTACTTC. This sequence encodes CASSLEVSGSYEQYF.